The next 27 T cell receptor beta chains were all read from a single sample in a study of cytomegalovirus exposure and HLA in healthy donors. Researchers ran the PCR with 60 Vbeta and 13 Jbeta primers. The assay was immunoSEQ multiplex PCR, and TCRdb's table has in-frame clones only and misses some. This table has about 140,000 clones, 80% to 85% appearing once. Material: PBMCs. Every receptor here comes from a male donor in good health and CMV-seropositive.

The genes are TRBV4-1 and TRBJ2-7; 7 bases are a match to TRBD2. The germline V gene has CDR1 MGHRA and CDR2 YSYEKL. With 0 bases clipped from V and 9 bases from J, the junction kept 5 bases outside the gene matches. The CDR3 spans 13 residues. The CDR3: CASSQDGGSGQYF. CDR3 in DNA: TGCGCCAGCAGCCAAGACGGGGGGTCGGGGCAGTACTTC.

The chain links TRBV6-4 to TRBJ2-1; 7 bases align to TRBD1. This CDR3 is 15 amino acids long. Germline trimming cut 2 bases from V and 4 bases from J; bases unmatched to any gene: 5. CDR1 and CDR2 (germline): MRHNA, SNTAGT. In DNA, the CDR3 is TGTGCCAGCAGTGACAGAGGGGGCGGGTACAATGAGCAGTTCTTC. This translates into CASSDRGGGYNEQFF.

The chain carries TRBV4-3 and TRBJ2-1, with D possibly being TRBD2 (5 bases). V lost 1 base and J 7 bases, leaving 14 bases between the germline ends. There are 15 residues in the CDR3. The V gene's germline CDR1 is LGHNA and CDR2 YSLEER. The CDR3: CASSQGGGSRNEQFF. Here the CDR3 DNA reads TGCGCCAGCAGCCAAGGAGGCGGGTCACGGAATGAGCAGTTCTTC.

This chain uses TRBV7-3 with TRBJ2-2; D possibly corresponds to TRBD2 (7 bases). Germline-derived CDR1 and CDR2 are SGHTA and FQGTGA. The ends were cut back, 2 bases at V and 6 bases at J, with 13 bases in the middle. The CDR3 totals 15 residues. CDR3: CASSLGGAKAGELFF. CDR3 in DNA: TGTGCCAGCAGCTTAGGGGGGGCCAAAGCCGGGGAGCTGTTTTTT.

As concerns this clone: At one end the junction does not follow the germline gene, possibly because of a read error. As DNA, the CDR3 is TGTGCCAGAAGCTCGAACGATGGGGCCTTC. This translates into CARSSNDGAF. The gene calls are TRBV5-3 and TRBJ2-7; weak D call: TRBD1 (5 bases). Being an ORF, TRBV5-3 has a function that is uncertain. This CDR3 spans 10 amino acids.

V is TRBV9 and J is TRBJ1-1; 7 bases are shared with TRBD1. The CDR3 consists of 15 residues. The V gene end was trimmed by 6 bases and the J gene end by 5 bases; junction bases not matched to a gene: 13. Germline V gene data show CDR1 as SGDLS and CDR2 as YYNGEE. The CDR3 DNA reads as TGTGCCAGCACCCCACCCCCCAGGGGGAGTACTGAAGCTTTCTTT. Its protein product is CASTPPPRGSTEAFF.

The V and J genes are TRBV9 and TRBJ1-4; no firm D call. The CDR3 length is 13 residues. V lost 3 bases and J 8 bases, leaving 11 bases between the germline ends. Germline CDR1 is SGDLS and CDR2 is YYNGEE. The CDR3 sequence: CASSAPGGEKLFF. The CDR3 DNA reads as TGTGCCAGCAGCGCTCCCGGAGGCGAAAAACTGTTTTTT.

The gene calls are TRBV6-5 and TRBJ2-3; TRBD2 agrees at 8 bases. This CDR3 has 16 residues. With V trimmed by 0 bases and J by 4 bases, 6 bases remained unmatched. Germline assignment: CDR1 MNHEY and CDR2 SVGAGI. The CDR3 nucleotides are TGTGCCAGCAGTTACTCGACAGCGGGAGTATCAGATACGCAGTATTTT. Amino acid sequence: CASSYSTAGVSDTQYF.

The rearrangement joins TRBV19 to TRBJ1-1; 7 bases agree with TRBD1. Germline trimming cut 6 bases from V and 11 bases from J; bases unmatched to any gene: 24. This CDR3 spans 17 amino acids. Germline V gives CDR1 LNHDA, CDR2 SQIVND (reference sequence). The CDR3 reads CASSPLISRGGGEFAFF. CDR3 coding DNA: TGTGCCAGTAGCCCCCTTATCAGCCGAGGGGGCGGAGAGTTCGCTTTCTTT. Variable domain in full (rest from reference TRBV19 and TRBJ1-1): DGGITQSPKYLFRKEGQNVTLSCEQNLNHDAMYWYRQDPGQGLRLIYYSQIVNDFQKGDIAEGYSVSREKKESFPLTVTSAQKNPTAFYLCASSPLISRGGGEFAFFGQGTRLTVV.

The chain has TRBV6-5 and TRBJ2-2; D unresolved. Germline V lookup: CDR1 MNHEY, CDR2 SVGAGI. Trimming left V 7 bases short and J 9 bases short, with 9 bases between. This CDR3 has 11 amino acids. In DNA form, the CDR3 reads TGTGCCAGCACCCCGAACAGGGAGCTGTTTTTT. As protein: CASTPNRELFF.

This chain uses TRBV29-1 with TRBJ2-7, with 9 bases fitting TRBD1. Germline V gene data show CDR1 as SQVTM and CDR2 as ANQGSEA. V dropped 4 bases and J dropped 5; count of bases not matched to a gene: 3. The CDR3 runs 12 residues. The CDR3 spells CSVGGTGNEQYF. Here the CDR3 DNA reads TGCAGCGTTGGTGGGACAGGGAACGAGCAGTACTTC.

The chain links TRBV6-5 to TRBJ2-5; D is ambiguous. The ends were cut back, 5 bases at V and 4 bases at J, with 11 bases in the middle. Looked up from germline, CDR1 is MNHEY and CDR2 is SVGAGI. This CDR3 region has 13 residues. The CDR3 region has the DNA TGTGCCAGCAGTAAAAGACACCTAGAGACCCAGTACTTC. Encoded protein: CASSKRHLETQYF.

CDR3 sequence reads: CASSLTDRGLTGELFF. The CDR3 DNA follows: TGCGCCAGCAGCCTCACAGACAGGGGTCTCACCGGGGAGCTGTTTTTT. The chain joins TRBV5-1 to TRBJ2-2, with TRBD1 identical over 8 bases. The CDR3 covers 16 residues. J lost 4 bases, V lost 4 bases, and 9 bases had no gene match. Germline CDR1 is SGHRS and CDR2 is YFSETQ. Full variable domain (missing parts from reference TRBV5-1 and TRBJ2-2): KAGVTQTPRYLIKTRGQQVTLSCSPISGHRSVSWYQQTPGQGLQFLFEYFSETQRNKGNFPGRFSGRQFSNSRSEMNVSTLELGDSALYLCASSLTDRGLTGELFFGEGSRLTVL.

This rearrangement joins TRBV4-1 to TRBJ2-7, with 11 positions matching TRBD1. Germline V gene data show CDR1 as MGHRA and CDR2 as YSYEKL. The CDR3 has 15 amino acids. V dropped 1 base and J dropped 3; count of bases not matched to a gene: 2. The CDR3 region is CASSQGTGGYYEQYF. For the CDR3, the DNA is TGCGCCAGCAGCCAAGGGACAGGGGGCTACTACGAGCAGTACTTC.

This rearrangement joins TRBV6-6 to TRBJ2-7; 8 bases match TRBD1. The junction had 5 bases not matched to a gene; V was cut back by 0 bases and J by 4 bases. The CDR3 loop spans 15 amino acids. Germline values: CDR1 MNHNY, CDR2 SVGAGI (reference sequence). DNA for the CDR3: TGTGCCAGCAGTTACTCGTGGGACAGGCAATACGAGCAGTACTTC. Its protein product is CASSYSWDRQYEQYF.

The CDR3 region has the DNA TGTGCCAGCAGCCAACAGGCGAGAGCTAACTATGGCTACACCTTC. Protein sequence: CASSQQARANYGYTF. This chain connects TRBV7-8 to TRBJ1-2, with a weak D call TRBD1 (5 bases). Germline lookup yields CDR1 SGHVS and CDR2 FQNEAQ. This CDR3 spans 15 amino acids. The V end lost 5 bases, the J end lost 0 bases, and 13 bases lay between the germline ends.

This clone was picked up a small number of times. The chain joins TRBV15 to TRBJ2-7, with D unresolved. The CDR3 runs to 14 residues. V was shortened by 3 bases and J by 3 bases, with 12 bases between the two germline ends. The germline V gene has CDR1 LNHNV and CDR2 YYDKDF (reference sequence). The CDR3 protein is CATSSVGSVYEQYF. In nucleotides, the CDR3 is TGTGCCACCAGCAGTGTTGGTTCGGTCTACGAGCAGTACTTC. Complete variable domain (other parts from reference TRBV15 and TRBJ2-7): DAMVIQNPRYQVTQFGKPVTLSCSQTLNHNVMYWYQQKSSQAPKLLFHYYDKDFNNEADTPDNFQSRRPNTSFCFLDIRSPGLGDTAMYLCATSSVGSVYEQYFGPGTRLTVT.

The chain is built from TRBV7-9 and TRBJ2-1; 9 nucleotides line up with TRBD2. CDR3 length: 18 amino acids. The ends lost 5 bases at V and 1 base at J; junction bases unmatched: 12. Germline lookup yields CDR1 SEHNR and CDR2 FQNEAQ (reference sequence). The CDR3 region is CASSTWARLAVSYNEQFF. Here the CDR3 DNA reads TGTGCCAGCAGCACCTGGGCGCGACTAGCGGTATCCTACAATGAGCAGTTCTTC.

This rearrangement joins TRBV9 to TRBJ1-1; no definite D call. With 3 bases removed from V and 1 base from J, the gap between germline ends came to 13 bases. The germline CDR1 and CDR2 sequences are SGDLS and YYNGEE. The CDR3 loop spans 15 amino acids. The CDR3 region is CASSALLGENTEAFF. The CDR3 DNA is TGTGCCAGCAGCGCCCTCCTCGGGGAGAACACTGAAGCTTTCTTT.

The V and J genes are TRBV7-9 and TRBJ1-1; 9 bases are a match to TRBD1. Germline lookup yields CDR1 SEHNR and CDR2 FQNEAQ (reference sequence). With V trimmed by 4 bases and J by 3 bases, 6 bases remained unmatched. This CDR3 region has 15 residues. The CDR3 DNA follows: TGTGCCAGCAGCTACCTGGACAGGGGTGACACTGAAGCTTTCTTT. Translation gives CASSYLDRGDTEAFF.

V gene TRBV28 combines with J gene TRBJ2-5; TRBD2 matches 7 bases. With V trimmed by 8 bases and J by 1 base, 7 bases remained unmatched. Germline V gene data show CDR1 as MDHEN and CDR2 as SYDVKM. The CDR3 has 14 residues. CDR3 bases: TGTGCCAGCGAAACCGGGACTACCCAAGAGACCCAGTACTTC. Translated, it gives CASETGTTQETQYF.

This chain joins TRBV6-5 and TRBJ2-6; possible D gene TRBD1, 5 bases. Germline CDR1 is MNHEY and CDR2 is SVGAGI. V was cut by 6 bases and J by 2 bases, with 8 bases left in between. The CDR3 has 14 residues. This CDR3 is CASRLTAGANVLTF. The CDR3 nucleotides are TGTGCCAGCAGATTGACAGCTGGGGCCAACGTCCTGACTTTC.

The chain carries TRBV25-1 and TRBJ2-5; the match to TRBD1 covers 7 bases. The J call may be incorrect, as the DNA end agrees better with TRBJ2-7. The CDR3 loop spans 13 amino acids. CDR1 is MGHDK and CDR2 is SYGVNS in the germline V gene. CDR3 coding DNA: TGTGCCAGCAGCCAGACAGGGATCTACGAGCAGTACTTC. As protein: CASSQTGIYEQYF.

The rearrangement links TRBV6-1 to TRBJ2-5; 8 bases match TRBD2. Losses at the gene ends were 3 bases for V and 5 bases for J; bases not matched to a gene: 5. CDR3 size: 14 residues. Germline V gene lookup returns CDR1 MNHNS and CDR2 SASEGT. The CDR3 DNA is TGTGCCAGCAGTGATACGGGAGGGTGGGAGACCCAGTACTTC. It translates to CASSDTGGWETQYF.

The V gene is TRBV29-1, the J gene TRBJ2-1, with 7 bases lining up with TRBD2. The V gene's germline CDR1 is SQVTM and CDR2 ANQGSEA. Losses at the gene ends were 3 bases for V and 4 bases for J; bases not matched to a gene: 3. The CDR3 is made up of 13 amino acids. CDR3 nucleotide sequence: TGCAGCGTTGACCTAGCGGCTTACAATGAGCAGTTCTTC. Its translation is CSVDLAAYNEQFF.

The chain employs TRBV9 and TRBJ1-2; D perhaps matches TRBD1 (6 bases). Looked up from germline, CDR1 is SGDLS and CDR2 is YYNGEE. The CDR3 is 14 amino acids. The ends were cut back, 4 bases at V and 5 bases at J, with 15 bases in the middle. The CDR3 bases are TGTGCCAGCAGCTCCGATTATACAGGGTATGGCTACACCTTC. Its translation: CASSSDYTGYGYTF.

V usage is TRBV7-8 and J usage is TRBJ2-7, with 7 bases matching TRBD2. After removal of 2 bases from V and 3 bases from J, the junction contained 7 bases not matched to a gene. The V gene's germline CDR1 is SGHVS and CDR2 FQNEAQ. This CDR3 spans 15 amino acids. The CDR3 is CASSLSPSGVYEQYF. The CDR3 DNA is TGTGCCAGCAGCTTATCCCCGAGCGGGGTCTACGAGCAGTACTTC.